This T cell receptor beta chain was identified in a study of blood T cell repertoires in COVID-19. Germline lookup yields CDR1 MDHEN and CDR2 SYDVKM. The CDR3 contains 16 residues. Trimming cost V 5 bases and J 2 bases; bases outside gene matches: 8. Libraries were prepared by immunoSEQ multiplex PCR; TCRdb keeps only in-frame clonotypes and omits some of them. Of 70,000 or so clones listed, approximately 89% are singletons. Material: peripheral blood. The chain has TRBV28 and TRBJ2-7; TRBD2 matches at 11 bases. This TCR came from a human donor in a cohort sampled during active COVID-19. The CDR3 DNA reads as TGTGCCAGCAGTCCGTATCTAGCGGGGGGTACCTACGAGCAGTACTTC. Translated, it gives CASSPYLAGGTYEQYF. The full variable domain, rest sourced from reference TRBV28 and TRBJ2-7, is DVKVTQSSRYLVKRTGEKVFLECVQDMDHENMFWYRQDPGLGLRLIYFSYDVKMKEKGDIPEGYSVSREKKERFSLILESASTNQTSMYLCASSPYLAGGTYEQYFGPGTRLTVT.